These T cell receptor beta chains were read from a single sample in a study of shared clonotypes between healthy human individuals. The table came from immunoSEQ multiplex PCR; TCRdb's copy has only in-frame clones and leaves some out. The table includes some 2,000,000 clones, roughly 95% detected once. Sequenced sample: naive CD8+ T cells sorted from blood. All receptors come from a man younger than 35 in good health. CDR3s include the opening cysteine and the closing phenylalanine or tryptophan. Fields, in order: V gene, J gene, D gene, clone size, CDR3 DNA, CDR3 protein. A D gene is named only where the DNA matches it firmly. Rows may omit the clone size; those that give it use once, few, many or a size class.

TRBV7-9	TRBJ2-1	TRBD1	NA	TGTGCCAGCAGCCCCCTCCCGGGACAGGGGAACAATGAGCAGTTCTTC	CASSPLPGQGNNEQFF
TRBV29-1	TRBJ2-7	NA	NA	TGCAGCGGTACTGACCCAGCAGTCCCCTACGAGCAGTACTTC	CSGTDPAVPYEQYF
TRBV12-5	TRBJ2-3	TRBD2	NA	TGTGCTAGTGGCCAGCAACCTACGGGACTAGCGGGGGGCACAGATACGCAGTATTTT	CASGQQPTGLAGGTDTQYF
TRBV7-9	TRBJ2-4	NA	NA	TGTGCCAGCAGACGGATGCTACCGTTCCCCGAAAACATTCAGTACTTC	CASRRMLPFPENIQYF
TRBV28	TRBJ2-5	NA	NA	TGTGCCAGCAGTTTTTCCGTGGGAGAGACCCAGTACTTC	CASSFSVGETQYF
TRBV12-5	TRBJ1-2	NA	NA	TGTGCTAGTGGGCCCGAATCCGGGACCGGCTATGGCTACACCTTC	CASGPESGTGYGYTF
TRBV2	TRBJ1-1	NA	once	TGTGCCAGCAGTTCCGGACAGTTCATGAACACTGAAGCTTTCTTT	CASSSGQFMNTEAFF
TRBV7-9	TRBJ2-2	NA	NA	TGTGCCAACAACCTCCTGGGGGGAGGAAGGTTGAGCACCGGGGAGCTGTTTTTT	CANNLLGGGRLSTGELFF
TRBV6-1	TRBJ2-7	NA	once	TGTGCCAGCAGTTACGCCTACGAGCAGTACTTC	CASSYAYEQYF
TRBV9	TRBJ1-2	TRBD1	NA	TGTGCCAGCAGCGTAGGGCAGGGGGACTATGGCTACACCTTC	CASSVGQGDYGYTF
TRBV27	TRBJ2-7	NA	NA	TGTGCCAGCAGTTCTGGATTATCCTACGAGCAGTACTTC	CASSSGLSYEQYF
TRBV4-3	TRBJ2-1	NA	NA	TGCGCCAGCAGCCAAGAGAGAGCCTCCTACAATGAGCAGTTCTTC	CASSQERASYNEQFF
TRBV11-2	TRBJ2-7	TRBD2	NA	TGTGCCAGCAGCTTAGTCTTCGGAGGGCGGGAGGCCCTTACGGGGCAGTACTTC	CASSLVFGGREALTGQYF
TRBV27	TRBJ1-5	NA	NA	TGTGCCAGCAGGGGGGGGTATGGCAATCAGCCCCAGCATTTT	CASRGGYGNQPQHF
TRBV11-2	TRBJ2-3	TRBD2	once	TGTGCCAGCACCCTATCCGGGGCTAGCGGGAGAGTGGCAGATACGCAGTATTTT	CASTLSGASGRVADTQYF
TRBV27	TRBJ2-7	NA	NA	TGTGCCAGCAGTTTACGTGGTTACTACGAGCAGTACTTC	CASSLRGYYEQYF
TRBV28	TRBJ1-4	NA	NA	TGTGCCAGCACCCTGGGGGATGGGGTTTTCGAACTGTTTTTT	CASTLGDGVFELFF
TRBV9	TRBJ2-7	NA	NA	TGTGCCAGCAGCGCAGGGGACGGCTCCTACGAGCAGTACTTC	CASSAGDGSYEQYF
TRBV5-1	TRBJ1-1	NA	NA	TGCGCCAGCAGCTTGGGCGGTGTGAACACTGAAGCTTTCTTT	CASSLGGVNTEAFF
TRBV9	TRBJ2-3	TRBD2	NA	TGTGCCAGCAGCGTACTCCCTAGCGGGGGTCTTACAGATACGCAGTATTTT	CASSVLPSGGLTDTQYF
TRBV5-4	TRBJ2-7	NA	NA	TGTGCCAGCAGCTCGAACCCCCCCTACGAGCAGTACTTC	CASSSNPPYEQYF
TRBV28	TRBJ2-2	TRBD1	NA	TGTGCCATCGCACCCTACTGGGACAGGGTGGGACCCGGGGAGCTGTTTTTT	CAIAPYWDRVGPGELFF
TRBV28	TRBJ1-2	NA	NA	TGTGCCAGCAGTCCCCGTATAGTATGGGGCTACACCTTC	CASSPRIVWGYTF
TRBV9	TRBJ2-1	NA	NA	TGTGCCAGCAGCATTGGGGGCGGGGTGTACAATGAGCAGTTCTTC	CASSIGGGVYNEQFF
TRBV29-1	TRBJ2-1	NA	NA	TGCAGCGTTGAAGGAATACAGTACCCGAGGGCGAGCTCCTACAATGAGCAGTTCTTC	CSVEGIQYPRASSYNEQFF
TRBV19	TRBJ2-7	NA	few	TGTGCCAGTAGTAATCTGAGGGGGGGCGAGCAGTACTTC	CASSNLRGGEQYF
TRBV7-9	TRBJ2-5	NA	NA	TGTGCCAGCAGCTTAGCGGACCAGACCCAGTACTTC	CASSLADQTQYF
TRBV7-9	TRBJ2-7	NA	NA	TGTGCCAGCAGCTTAGCGGGACGGGTCTACGAGCAGTACTTC	CASSLAGRVYEQYF
TRBV14	TRBJ2-5	NA	NA	TGTGCCAGCAGCACTTCTACCGGGGAGACCCAGTACTTC	CASSTSTGETQYF
TRBV7-6	TRBJ2-7	NA	once	TGTGCCAGCAGTTTGGGGGGATTCTACGAGCAGTACTTC	CASSLGGFYEQYF
TRBV13	TRBJ2-5	NA	NA	TGTGCCAGCAGCCAGACGGGGGCCCAAGAGACCCAGTACTTC	CASSQTGAQETQYF
TRBV13	TRBJ1-2	TRBD1	NA	TGTGCCAGCAGCCGCCGAGGGACAGCTGTCTATGGCTACACCTTC	CASSRRGTAVYGYTF
TRBV2	TRBJ2-1	TRBD2	NA	TGTGCCAGCAGTGACGCGACTAGCGGGGGGGCCGATTCCTACAATGAGCAGTTCTTC	CASSDATSGGADSYNEQFF
TRBV27	TRBJ1-2	TRBD1	NA	TGTGCCAGCAGTACGGGACAGAACTATGGCTACACCTTC	CASSTGQNYGYTF
TRBV5-6	TRBJ1-1	NA	NA	TGTGCCAGCAGCCGCGGGGGGACTGAAGCTTTCTTT	CASSRGGTEAFF
TRBV7-9	TRBJ1-4	NA	NA	TGTGCCAGCAGCTCTTGGACCGGCAACGATGAAAAACTGTTTTTT	CASSSWTGNDEKLFF
TRBV30	TRBJ2-1	NA	NA	TGTGCCTGGAGTGTAATGGGTCACTACAATGAGCAGTTCTTC	CAWSVMGHYNEQFF
TRBV30	TRBJ1-1	NA	NA	TGTGCCTGGAGTGTACGGGGCGGGAGTAATAAAGCTTTCTTT	CAWSVRGGSNKAFF
TRBV6-5	TRBJ1-1	TRBD1	NA	TGTGCCAGCACTGAGACAGGGATGACTGAAGCTTTCTTT	CASTETGMTEAFF
TRBV19	TRBJ2-1	NA	NA	TGTGCCAGTAACCCGGGAACCTACAATGAGCAGTTCTTC	CASNPGTYNEQFF
TRBV10-1	TRBJ2-7	NA	NA	TGCGCCAGCAGTGAGACAGGGAATACCTACGAGCAGTACTTC	CASSETGNTYEQYF
TRBV19	TRBJ2-7	NA	NA	TGTGCCAGTAGGGACAGTGATACCTACGAGCAGTACTTC	CASRDSDTYEQYF
TRBV29-1	TRBJ2-7	TRBD2	NA	TGCAGCGTTGTCGGGACTACCCGCTACGAGCAGTACTTC	CSVVGTTRYEQYF
TRBV6-5	TRBJ2-7	NA	NA	TGTGCCAGCAGTTACCGGGTCTCCTACGAGCAGTACTTC	CASSYRVSYEQYF
TRBV13	TRBJ1-2	NA	NA	TGTGCCAGCAGGACAGGAACTAACTATGGCTACACCTTC	CASRTGTNYGYTF